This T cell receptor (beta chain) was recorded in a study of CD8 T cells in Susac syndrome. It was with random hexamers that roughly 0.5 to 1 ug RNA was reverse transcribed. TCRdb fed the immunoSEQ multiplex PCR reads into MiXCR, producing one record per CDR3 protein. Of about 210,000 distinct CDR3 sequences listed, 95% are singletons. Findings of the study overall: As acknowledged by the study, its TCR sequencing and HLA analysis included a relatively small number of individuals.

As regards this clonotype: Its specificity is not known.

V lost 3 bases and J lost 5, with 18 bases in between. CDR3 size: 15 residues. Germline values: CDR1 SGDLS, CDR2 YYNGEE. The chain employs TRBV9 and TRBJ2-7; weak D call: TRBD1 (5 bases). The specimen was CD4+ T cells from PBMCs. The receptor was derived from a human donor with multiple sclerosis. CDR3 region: CASSDAGAFRNEQYF. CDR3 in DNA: TGTGCCAGCAGCGATGCTGGGGCATTTCGGAACGAGCAGTACTTC.